This TCR beta chain was identified in a study of blood T cell repertoires in COVID-19. About the study: The United States, Italy and Spain were the sources of the acute and convalescent COVID-19 samples.

Method: immunoSEQ multiplex PCR; TCRdb's copy keeps in-frame clones and lacks some. The data contain 150,000 to 200,000 clones, less than 90% of them singletons. Recruited during active infection, patients (from Seattle) were subsequently followed longitudinally. CDR3 length equals 12 residues. From germline, CDR1 is MDHEN and CDR2 SYDVKM. Deletions cut 2 bases from V and 4 bases from J, with 3 bases between. Material for sequencing was peripheral blood. The rearrangement uses TRBV28 and TRBJ1-5, with no clear D. The sequence was collected from a woman aged 55-70 years with COVID-19, enrolled during active disease. The CDR3 sequence is CASSLPNQPQHF. The CDR3 DNA reads TGTGCCAGCAGTTTACCGAATCAGCCCCAGCATTTT. Based on the CDR3 plus reference TRBV28 and TRBJ1-5, the full variable domain is DVKVTQSSRYLVKRTGEKVFLECVQDMDHENMFWYRQDPGLGLRLIYFSYDVKMKEKGDIPEGYSVSREKKERFSLILESASTNQTSMYLCASSLPNQPQHFGDGTRLSIL.